This TCR beta chain is from a study of T cell changes during pregnancy in multiple sclerosis. Only in-frame clones appear in the TCRdb table, and some are missing; sequencing was by immunoSEQ multiplex PCR. The sample contains fewer than 90,000 clones, just under 95% of which appear only once. The trim removed 2 bases at V and 1 base at J, leaving 1 base unmatched. Looked up from germline, CDR1 is SGHRS and CDR2 is YFSETQ. CDR3 length: 14 amino acids. The receptor was derived from a female donor with multiple sclerosis, enrolled in a pregnancy study. The V call is TRBV5-1, the J call TRBJ2-5, with 8 positions matching TRBD2. The specimen was peripheral blood, collected in the first trimester of pregnancy. Written as DNA, the CDR3 is TGCGCCAGCAGCTTCACTAGCGGCCAAGAGACCCAGTACTTC. It translates to CASSFTSGQETQYF. The variable domain in full, completed from reference TRBV5-1 and TRBJ2-5, reads KAGVTQTPRYLIKTRGQQVTLSCSPISGHRSVSWYQQTPGQGLQFLFEYFSETQRNKGNFPGRFSGRQFSNSRSEMNVSTLELGDSALYLCASSFTSGQETQYFGPGTRLLVL.